The 5 T cell receptor beta chains below come from one sample, sequenced in a study of shared clonotypes between healthy human individuals. Measured with immunoSEQ multiplex PCR; TCRdb has only the in-frame clones, and not every one. The sample includes about 1 million clones, 75% of them seen just once. Sequenced sample: memory CD4+ T cells sorted from blood. Noted subset: CD45RA-negative fraction. Receptor source: a man aged 18 to 29 in good health.

This clone was detected once. J is TRBJ2-5 and V is TRBV29-1, with TRBD2 identical over 10 bases. The J segment lost 5 bases and the V segment lost 4 bases, leaving 13 bases of the junction unmatched. Germline V lookup: CDR1 SQVTM, CDR2 ANQGSEA. This CDR3 has 16 amino acids. For the CDR3, the DNA is TGCAGCGTTGGGGCCGGTGGTAGCGGGAGGCAGGAGACCCAGTACTTC. Residues: CSVGAGGSGRQETQYF.

The rearrangement links TRBV18 to TRBJ2-7; D is uncertain. Germline V gene data show CDR1 as KGHSH and CDR2 as LQKENI. Deletions cut 3 bases from V and 0 bases from J, with 9 bases between. The CDR3 length is 14 residues. CDR3 nucleotides: TGTGCCAGCTCACCGAGTCGGGTCTCCTACGAGCAGTACTTC. Residues: CASSPSRVSYEQYF. Filled out from reference TRBV18 and TRBJ2-7, the complete variable domain reads NAGVMQNPRHLVRRRGQEARLRCSPMKGHSHVYWYRQLPEEGLKFMVYLQKENIIDESGMPKERFSAEFPKEGPSILRIQQVVRGDSAAYFCASSPSRVSYEQYFGPGTRLTVT.

V is TRBV18 and J is TRBJ1-2, with D possibly TRBD1 on 5 matching bases. Germline V CDR1 and CDR2: KGHSH, LQKENI. The V end lost 1 base, the J end lost 7 bases, and 13 bases lay between the germline ends. CDR3 size: 14 residues. The CDR3: CASSPHRGEGGYTF. The CDR3 coding sequence is TGTGCCAGCTCACCACACCGGGGGGAAGGTGGCTACACCTTC.

The rearrangement uses TRBV7-8 and TRBJ1-4, with 7 bases aligning to TRBD1. V shed 5 bases, J shed 8 bases, and the junction held 8 bases outside the gene matches. The germline V gene encodes CDR1 SGHVS and CDR2 FQNEAQ. The CDR3 sequence is 14 residues long. CDR3 protein: CASSTRQGTEKLFF. In DNA form, the CDR3 reads TGTGCCAGCAGCACCAGACAGGGAACAGAAAAACTGTTTTTT.

The rearrangement links TRBV6-6 to TRBJ1-5, with 9 bases aligning to TRBD1. CDR3 length: 15 amino acids. The ends lost 3 bases at V and 3 bases at J; junction bases unmatched: 3. Germline V CDR1 and CDR2: MNHNY, SVGAGI (reference sequence). CDR3 amino acids: CASSYGQGFNQPQHF. CDR3 bases: TGTGCCAGCAGTTATGGACAGGGGTTCAATCAGCCCCAGCATTTT.